The source of this TCR beta chain is a study of T cell changes during pregnancy in multiple sclerosis. The CDR3 length is 14 residues. The V gene's germline CDR1 is SGHRS and CDR2 YFSETQ. Trimming at V came to 0 bases and at J to 6 bases, leaving 4 bases not matched to a gene. Only in-frame clones appear in the TCRdb table, and some are missing; sequencing was by immunoSEQ multiplex PCR. The data hold 73,000 or so clones, with roughly 88% observed a single time. The chain carries TRBV5-1 and TRBJ2-3, with 7 bases aligning to TRBD2. Source: peripheral blood, taken after pregnancy. This clonotype originated in a female donor in good health, enrolled as a control in a pregnancy study. CDR3 bases: TGCGCCAGCAGCTTGGCCCTACTAGCGGATACGCAGTATTTT. Encoded protein: CASSLALLADTQYF.